Included here is one TCR beta chain sequence, with context. Antigen: not known. PCR used 60 Vbeta primers and 13 Jbeta primers. The data were produced by immunoSEQ multiplex PCR, yet TCRdb's version contains in-frame clones alone and is incomplete. The table has 85,000 to 130,000 clones, roughly four fifths seen once. The CDR3 spans 15 residues. CDR1 MNHEY and CDR2 SVGAGI come from the germline V gene. Losses at the gene ends were 8 bases for V and 5 bases for J; bases not matched to a gene: 14. The data belong to a study of cytomegalovirus exposure and HLA in healthy donors. Whole-study results and caveats: Researchers reportedly found TCR beta sequences accurately predicted most subjects' HLA-A and HLA-B alleles. Excluded were some V segments that proved indistinguishable, including TRBV6-2 and TRBV6-3. HLA alleles were associated with 16,951 TCR beta sequences in a later analysis at 0.05 false discovery rate. When presence/absence was analysed, sequencing depth was taken to be roughly uniform across donors.

Sequenced: PBMCs. The sequence derives from a man aged 50-59 years in good health and CMV-seronegative. The rearrangement uses TRBV6-5 and TRBJ2-5; 7 nucleotides align to TRBD2. This CDR3 is CASRGEGKLVETQYF. The CDR3, as DNA: TGTGCCAGCCGAGGGGAGGGGAAGCTAGTGGAGACCCAGTACTTC.